This T cell receptor (beta chain) was profiled in a study of T cell repertoires in cytomegalovirus infection. At the level of the study: Peptides in the study included HLA-C-restricted and HLA-B-restricted CMV epitopes. CMV infection together with matching HLA type was indicated by public TCR beta signatures.

Germline-derived CDR1 and CDR2 are SGHAT and FQNNGV. CDR3 length: 17 residues. The ends were cut back, 6 bases at V and 0 bases at J, with 15 bases in the middle. About this clonotype itself: What it binds is unknown.

TCRdb reprocessed the reads via MiXCR and lists one record per CDR3 protein. The sample lists some 700,000 distinct CDR3 sequences, around 31% occurring once. General study points: HLA-C-restricted, CMV-specific TCR beta clonotypes were dominant ex vivo.

The starting material was cultured PBMCs, obtained from culture after CMV antigen stimulation. This chain connects TRBV11-2 to TRBJ2-6; tentatively, D is TRBD1 (5 bases). This receptor was obtained from a human donor in good health (CMV status not recorded). Some clones in this sample may be carry-over from other donors' samples. For the CDR3, the DNA is TGTGCCAGCAGTCCTGTAGGGGCGCGCTCTGGGGCCAACGTCCTGACTTTC. It is translated as CASSPVGARSGANVLTF. The full variable domain, rest sourced from reference TRBV11-2 and TRBJ2-6, is EAGVAQSPRYKIIEKRQSVAFWCNPISGHATLYWYQQILGQGPKLLIQFQNNGVVDDSQLPKDRFSAERLKGVDSTLKIQPAKLEDSAVYLCASSPVGARSGANVLTFGAGSRLTVL.